Below, 23 T cell receptor beta chains from the same sample are listed, as sequenced in a study of T cell responses to AZD1222 COVID-19 vaccine. Sequencing was performed with immunoSEQ multiplex PCR; in TCRdb, only in-frame clones are kept and a portion is missing. The sample lists some 150,000 clones; around nine tenths were seen once. Specimen: peripheral blood, collected 28 days after the second AZD1222 dose. The source of these receptors is an adult who received the AZD1222 COVID-19 vaccine.

The J gene is TRBJ1-1, the V gene TRBV10-1, with 8 nucleotides matching TRBD1. This CDR3 region has 13 residues. V lost 6 bases, J lost 6 bases, and 6 bases stayed unmatched. Germline values: CDR1 WNHNN, CDR2 SYGVQD (reference sequence). CDR3 DNA sequence: TGCGCCAGCAGCGGACAGGGTTTGGCTGAAGCTTTCTTT. This sequence encodes CASSGQGLAEAFF.

The genes are TRBV19 and TRBJ2-1, with TRBD2 identical over 13 bases. Germline trimming cut 7 bases from V and 7 bases from J; bases unmatched to any gene: 13. This CDR3 has 17 amino acids. Germline V gene data show CDR1 as LNHDA and CDR2 as SQIVND (reference sequence). CDR3 loop: CASTSTSGRAQRNEQFF. The CDR3 DNA reads TGTGCCAGTACCTCTACTAGCGGGAGGGCCCAAAGAAATGAGCAGTTCTTC.

The J gene is TRBJ2-1, the V gene TRBV14; the match to TRBD2 covers 10 bases. From germline, CDR1 is SGHDN and CDR2 FVKESK. The J segment lost 10 bases and the V segment lost 2 bases, leaving 8 bases of the junction unmatched. This CDR3 has 15 amino acids. Written as DNA, the CDR3 is TGTGCCAGCAGCCAATTAACTAGCGGGAACCGGGAGCAGTTCTTC. This encodes CASSQLTSGNREQFF.

The count of this clone is one. CDR3 region: CAWSYGLAGGPETQYF. The CDR3, as DNA: TGTGCCTGGAGTTATGGACTAGCGGGAGGGCCCGAGACCCAGTACTTC. This chain links TRBV30 with TRBJ2-5, with TRBD2 identical over 15 bases. V was pared by 2 bases and J by 5 bases, with 6 bases of the junction left unmatched. Germline assignment: CDR1 GTSNPN and CDR2 SVGIG (reference sequence). This CDR3 region has 16 residues.

The gene calls are TRBV7-2 and TRBJ2-3; no firm D call. Between the trimmed V and J ends, which lost 5 bases and 0 bases, there was a span of 12 bases. This CDR3 is 15 amino acids long. Germline CDR1 SGHTA, CDR2 FQGNSA. The CDR3 DNA is TGTGCCAGCAGCCGCCGGGCTTCTAGCACAGATACGCAGTATTTT. It translates to CASSRRASSTDTQYF.

The chain joins TRBV5-1 to TRBJ1-1; 8 nucleotides agree with TRBD1. V shed 0 bases and J 6 bases; nucleotides not matched to a gene: 1. The CDR3 runs 13 residues. Germline CDR1 SGHRS, CDR2 YFSETQ. The CDR3 DNA follows: TGCGCCAGCAGCTTGGAACAGGGGGCTGAAGCTTTCTTT. Encoded protein: CASSLEQGAEAFF.

This clone came up once. The chain combines TRBV27 with TRBJ1-1; 7 bases are shared with TRBD1. This CDR3 contains 13 residues. The germline CDR1 and CDR2 sequences are MNHEY and SMNVEV (reference sequence). The ends lost 6 bases at V and 9 bases at J; junction bases unmatched: 10. The CDR3 loop is CASSRPDRVQAFF. The CDR3, as DNA: TGTGCCAGCAGCCGCCCAGACAGGGTTCAAGCTTTCTTT.

The chain joins TRBV14 to TRBJ2-5; 8 positions match TRBD1. V lost 0 bases to trimming and J lost 5 bases; unmatched junction nucleotides: 14. CDR1 and CDR2 (germline): SGHDN, FVKESK. This CDR3 is built from 18 residues. The CDR3 bases are TGTGCCAGCAGCCAAGACCTATTAGGGACAGGCCTTCCTGAGACCCAGTACTTC. Translating it yields CASSQDLLGTGLPETQYF.

J is TRBJ2-3 and V is TRBV5-6; 9 nucleotides line up with TRBD2. V gave up 3 bases and J gave up 0 bases; unmatched junction bases: 5. This CDR3 comprises 16 residues. Per germline, CDR1 SGHDT and CDR2 YYEEEE. CDR3 in DNA: TGTGCCAGCAGCTACCTAGCGGGATCGAGCACAGATACGCAGTATTTT. Its protein product is CASSYLAGSSTDTQYF.

This clone was detected once. For the CDR3, the DNA is TGTGCCAGCAGCCTCCGACAGGGGACTAATGAAAAACTGTTTTTT. Its protein product is CASSLRQGTNEKLFF. The gene calls are TRBV7-6 and TRBJ1-4, with 8 bases aligning to TRBD1. The junction had 4 bases not matched to a gene; V was cut back by 5 bases and J by 2 bases. From germline, CDR1 is SGHVS and CDR2 FNYEAQ. CDR3 length equals 15 residues. Full variable domain (missing parts from reference TRBV7-6 and TRBJ1-4): GAGVSQSPRYKVTKRGQDVALRCDPISGHVSLYWYRQALGQGPEFLTYFNYEAQQDKSGLPNDRFSAERPEGSISTLTIQRTEQRDSAMYRCASSLRQGTNEKLFFGSGTQLSVL.

The V and J genes are TRBV4-2 and TRBJ2-2; 11 positions agree with TRBD2. In germline, CDR1 is LGHNA, CDR2 YNFKEQ. There are 17 residues in the CDR3. With V trimmed by 3 bases and J by 4 bases, 7 bases remained unmatched. DNA of the CDR3: TGTGCCAGCAGCCAGGATAGCGGGAGGGCCCCCACCGGGGAGCTGTTTTTT. This encodes CASSQDSGRAPTGELFF.

The chain uses TRBV3-1 (or the pseudogene TRBV3-2) and TRBJ2-1; 11 nucleotides agree with TRBD2. CDR3 length: 15 residues. Germline loops: CDR1 LGHDT, CDR2 YNNKEL (reference sequence). The V and J ends lost 4 bases and 4 bases, in that order; junction bases with no gene match: 3. The CDR3 reads CASSRGLADYNEQFF. For the CDR3, the DNA is TGTGCCAGCAGCCGGGGACTAGCGGATTACAATGAGCAGTTCTTC.

This sequence joins TRBV5-6 and TRBJ1-4; 8 nucleotides align to TRBD1. J was trimmed by 2 bases and V by 2 bases; bases with no gene match: 8. Germline CDR1 and CDR2: SGHDT and YYEEEE. The CDR3 length is 17 residues. The CDR3 here is CASSLGQGVSTNEKLFF. In DNA, the CDR3 is TGTGCCAGCAGCTTAGGACAGGGCGTTTCGACTAATGAAAAACTGTTTTTT.

The CDR3 nucleotides read TGTGCCAGCAGCTTAGGGTGGTTAGCGGGATCCGACGAGCAGTACTTC. This codes for CASSLGWLAGSDEQYF. The chain joins TRBV11-2 to TRBJ2-7, with 8 positions matching TRBD2. V lost 1 base, J lost 5 bases, and 10 bases stayed unmatched. CDR3 length: 16 residues. Germline V lookup: CDR1 SGHAT, CDR2 FQNNGV. Based on the CDR3 plus reference TRBV11-2 and TRBJ2-7, the full variable domain is EAGVAQSPRYKIIEKRQSVAFWCNPISGHATLYWYQQILGQGPKLLIQFQNNGVVDDSQLPKDRFSAERLKGVDSTLKIQPAKLEDSAVYLCASSLGWLAGSDEQYFGPGTRLTVT.

With respect to this clone: The sample contains more than one DNA sequence encoding this CDR3. The chain joins TRBV6-5 to TRBJ2-1; 8 bases match TRBD2. The CDR3 extends over 16 amino acids. With 4 bases clipped from V and 0 bases from J, the junction kept 5 bases outside the gene matches. The V gene's germline CDR1 is MNHEY and CDR2 SVGAGI. CDR3 bases: TGTGCCAGCAGTTCCCCCAGCGGGAGCTCCTACAATGAGCAGTTCTTC. Its translation: CASSSPSGSSYNEQFF.

This rearrangement joins TRBV2 to TRBJ2-1; 11 nucleotides agree with TRBD2. Unmatched junction bases numbered 10, after V lost 1 base and J lost 8 bases. Germline V gene lookup returns CDR1 SNHLY and CDR2 FYNNEI. This CDR3 contains 17 residues. The chain's CDR3 is CASSEGWLAGGKDEQFF. For the CDR3, the DNA is TGTGCCAGCAGTGAAGGGTGGCTAGCGGGAGGTAAAGATGAGCAGTTCTTC.

A few counts support this clone. The chain recombines TRBV19 with TRBJ1-2; tentatively, D is TRBD1 (5 bases). Deletions cut 5 bases from V and 2 bases from J, with 15 bases between. In germline, CDR1 is LNHDA, CDR2 SQIVND (reference sequence). This CDR3 comprises 15 residues. The CDR3 nucleotides read TGTGCCAGTAGTCTGGAGACAGTTCTCAACTATGGCTACACCTTC. Translated, it gives CASSLETVLNYGYTF.

The count of this clone is one. The V and J genes are TRBV5-8 and TRBJ1-5; maybe TRBD1 (5 bases). V lost 0 bases and J 1 base, leaving 14 bases between the germline ends. This CDR3 contains 17 residues. In germline, CDR1 is SGHTS, CDR2 YDEGEE. CDR3 residues: CASSLVLGRGSNQPQHF. DNA of the CDR3: TGTGCCAGCAGCTTGGTTCTAGGCCGGGGCAGCAATCAGCCCCAGCATTTT.

J is TRBJ1-2 and V is TRBV5-1; 9 bases are a match to TRBD1. Per germline, CDR1 SGHRS and CDR2 YFSETQ. This CDR3 has 15 amino acids. The junction had 13 bases not matched to a gene; V was cut back by 4 bases and J by 9 bases. CDR3 in DNA: TGCGCCAGCAGCCTGGGACAGGGTGCTCTCTCAAGCTACACCTTC. It is translated as CASSLGQGALSSYTF.

CDR3 protein: CAISEGNEQFF. The CDR3 DNA is TGTGCCATCAGTGAAGGAAATGAGCAGTTCTTC. The chain links TRBV10-3 to TRBJ2-1, with D unclear. This CDR3 is 11 amino acids long. Trimming left V 3 bases short and J 7 bases short, with 4 bases between. CDR1 and CDR2 (germline): ENHRY, SYGVKD.

This clone was detected only a few times. The chain recombines TRBV25-1 with TRBJ2-1; D tentatively reads TRBD1 or TRBD2 (5 bases each). Germline assignment: CDR1 MGHDK and CDR2 SYGVNS. V dropped 2 bases and J dropped 7 bases, with 12 bases sitting between them. The CDR3 runs to 14 residues. The chain's CDR3 is CASSERGWGNEQFF. Here the CDR3 DNA reads TGTGCCAGCAGTGAACGGGGCTGGGGGAATGAGCAGTTCTTC.

The genes are TRBV5-6 and TRBJ1-1, with unresolved D. V was clipped by 4 bases and J by 6 bases, with 16 bases between them. In germline, CDR1 is SGHDT, CDR2 YYEEEE. The CDR3 totals 14 residues. The CDR3 nucleotides are TGTGCCAGCAGCCCGGGCGGGGATCAGGCTGAAGCTTTCTTT. Protein sequence: CASSPGGDQAEAFF.

The CDR3 DNA is TGTGCCAGTAGTAGTGGTAGCGGGACAAAGGCCTACGAGCAGTACTTC. Amino acid sequence: CASSSGSGTKAYEQYF. The rearrangement uses TRBV19 and TRBJ2-7; the match to TRBD2 covers 8 bases. Germline V gene sequence: CDR1 LNHDA, CDR2 SQIVND (reference sequence). CDR3 length: 16 residues. J was trimmed by 2 bases and V by 4 bases; bases with no gene match: 10.